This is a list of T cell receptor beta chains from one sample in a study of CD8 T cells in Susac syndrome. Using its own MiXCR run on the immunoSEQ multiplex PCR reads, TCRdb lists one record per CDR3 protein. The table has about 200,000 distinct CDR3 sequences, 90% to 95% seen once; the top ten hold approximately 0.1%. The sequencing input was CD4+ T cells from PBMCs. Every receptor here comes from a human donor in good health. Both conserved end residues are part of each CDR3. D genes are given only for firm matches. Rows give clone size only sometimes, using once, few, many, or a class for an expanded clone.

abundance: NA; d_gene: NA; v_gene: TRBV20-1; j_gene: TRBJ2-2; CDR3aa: CSARPYTGELFF; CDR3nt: TGCAGTGCTAGGCCCTACACCGGGGAGCTGTTTTTT
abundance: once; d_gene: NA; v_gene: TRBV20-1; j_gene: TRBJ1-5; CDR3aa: CSARERLNQPQHF; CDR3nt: TGCAGTGCTAGAGAACGGCTCAATCAGCCCCAGCATTTT
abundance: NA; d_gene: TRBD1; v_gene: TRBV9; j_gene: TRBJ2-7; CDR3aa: CASSEGQGFYEQYF; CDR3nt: TGTGCCAGCAGCGAGGGACAGGGGTTCTACGAGCAGTACTTC
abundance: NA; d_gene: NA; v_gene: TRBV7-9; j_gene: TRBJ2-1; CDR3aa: CASSWTGNGEQFF; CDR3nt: TGTGCCAGCAGCTGGACGGGGAATGGGGAGCAGTTCTTC
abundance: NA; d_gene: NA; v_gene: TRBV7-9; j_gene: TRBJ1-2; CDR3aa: CASSPGRDYGYTF; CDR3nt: TGTGCCAGCAGCCCGGGCAGGGACTATGGCTACACCTTC
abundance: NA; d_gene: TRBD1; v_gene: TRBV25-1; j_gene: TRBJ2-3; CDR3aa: CASSEHRGLDTQYF; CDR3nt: TGTGCCAGCAGTGAACACAGGGGCCTAGATACGCAGTATTTT
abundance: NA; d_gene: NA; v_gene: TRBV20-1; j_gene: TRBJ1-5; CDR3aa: CSARLRGQRGNQPQHF; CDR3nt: TGCAGTGCTAGGCTCCGGGGGCAAAGGGGCAATCAGCCCCAGCATTTT
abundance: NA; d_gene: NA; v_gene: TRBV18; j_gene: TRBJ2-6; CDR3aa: CASSPPGRIGANVLTF; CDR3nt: TGTGCCAGCTCACCACCGGGCCGAATAGGGGCCAACGTCCTGACTTTC
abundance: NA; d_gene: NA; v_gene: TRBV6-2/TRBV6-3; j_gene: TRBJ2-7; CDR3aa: CASIKGGAFAYEQYF; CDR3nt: TGTGCCAGCATCAAGGGGGGGGCCTTCGCCTACGAGCAGTACTTC
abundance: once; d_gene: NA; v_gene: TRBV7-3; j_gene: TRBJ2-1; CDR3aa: CASGAANYNEQFF; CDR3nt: TGTGCCAGCGGAGCCGCGAACTACAATGAGCAGTTCTTC
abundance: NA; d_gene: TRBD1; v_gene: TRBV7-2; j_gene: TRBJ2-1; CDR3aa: CASSGDSVSNEQFF; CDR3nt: TGTGCCAGCTCAGGGGACAGCGTTTCTAATGAGCAGTTCTTC
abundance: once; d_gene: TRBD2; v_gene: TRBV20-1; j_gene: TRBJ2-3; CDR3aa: CSARTSDTDTQYF; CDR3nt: TGCAGTGCTAGGACTAGCGACACAGATACGCAGTATTTT
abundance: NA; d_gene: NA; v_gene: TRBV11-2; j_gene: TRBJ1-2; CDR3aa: CASSLGYRAEYGYTF; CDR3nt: TGTGCCAGCAGCTTAGGGTACAGGGCGGAATATGGCTACACCTTC
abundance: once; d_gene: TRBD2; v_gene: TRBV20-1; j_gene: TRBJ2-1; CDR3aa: CSARDSRGSGRSYNEQFF; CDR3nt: TGCAGTGCGCGGGACAGCCGCGGGAGCGGGAGGTCCTACAATGAGCAGTTCTTC
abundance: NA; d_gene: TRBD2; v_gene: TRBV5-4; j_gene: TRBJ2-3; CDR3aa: CASSLDGRGGKDTQYF; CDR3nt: TGTGCCAGCAGCTTGGATGGGCGGGGGGGCAAAGATACGCAGTATTTT
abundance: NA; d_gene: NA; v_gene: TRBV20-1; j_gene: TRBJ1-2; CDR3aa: CSASGASRGLDYGYTF; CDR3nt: TGCAGTGCTAGCGGCGCCTCGAGGGGCCTAGACTATGGCTACACCTTC
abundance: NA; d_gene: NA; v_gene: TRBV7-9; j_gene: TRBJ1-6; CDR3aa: CASQLLGSYNSPLHF; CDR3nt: TGTGCCAGTCAGTTACTGGGCTCCTATAATTCACCCCTCCACTTT
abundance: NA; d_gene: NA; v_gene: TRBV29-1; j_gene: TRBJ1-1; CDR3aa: CSVDFGKGTEAFF; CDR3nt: TGCAGCGTTGATTTCGGGAAGGGCACTGAAGCTTTCTTT
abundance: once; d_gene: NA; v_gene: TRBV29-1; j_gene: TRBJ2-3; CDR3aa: CSVAETPDGYSTDTQYF; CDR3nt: TGCAGCGTTGCCGAAACTCCGGACGGATATAGCACAGATACGCAGTATTTT
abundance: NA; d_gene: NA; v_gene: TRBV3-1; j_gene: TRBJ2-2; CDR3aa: CASSRPGEGVSAGELFF; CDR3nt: TGTGCCAGCAGCCGCCCCGGGGAGGGGGTGTCGGCCGGGGAGCTGTTTTTT
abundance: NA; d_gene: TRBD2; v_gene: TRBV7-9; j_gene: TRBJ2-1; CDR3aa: CASSLIAGGRSYNEQFF; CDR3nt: TGTGCCAGCAGCCTTATAGCGGGGGGGCGATCCTACAATGAGCAGTTCTTC
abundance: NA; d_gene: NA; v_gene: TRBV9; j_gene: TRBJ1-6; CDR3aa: CASSVGVGNSPLHF; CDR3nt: TGTGCCAGCAGCGTGGGGGTTGGGAATTCACCCCTCCACTTT
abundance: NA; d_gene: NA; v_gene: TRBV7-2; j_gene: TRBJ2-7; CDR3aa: CASSTGREQYF; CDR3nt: TGTGCCAGCAGCACCGGTCGGGAGCAGTACTTC
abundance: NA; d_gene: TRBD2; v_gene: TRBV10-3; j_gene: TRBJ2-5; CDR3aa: CAISEREGRETQYF; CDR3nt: TGTGCCATCAGTGAACGGGAGGGGCGGGAGACCCAGTACTTC
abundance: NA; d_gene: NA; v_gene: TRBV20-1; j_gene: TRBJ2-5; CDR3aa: CSARRTLQETQYF; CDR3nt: TGCAGTGCTAGAAGGACTCTCCAAGAGACCCAGTACTTC
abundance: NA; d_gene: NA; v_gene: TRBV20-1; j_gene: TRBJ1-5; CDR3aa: CSAPRQAKGPQHF; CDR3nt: TGCAGTGCTCCTCGACAGGCCAAAGGGCCCCAGCATTTT
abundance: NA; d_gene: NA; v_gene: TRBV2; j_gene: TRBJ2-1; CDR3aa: CATGSGYNEQFF; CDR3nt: TGTGCCACCGGATCGGGTTACAATGAGCAGTTCTTC
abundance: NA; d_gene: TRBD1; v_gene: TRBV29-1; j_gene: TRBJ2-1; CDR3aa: CSPPQRTGPDNEQFF; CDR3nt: TGCAGCCCTCCCCAGAGGACAGGGCCTGACAATGAGCAGTTCTTC
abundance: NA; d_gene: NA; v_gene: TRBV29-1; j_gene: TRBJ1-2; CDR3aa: CSGWGEQGYTF; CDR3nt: TGCAGCGGCTGGGGGGAGCAGGGCTACACCTTC
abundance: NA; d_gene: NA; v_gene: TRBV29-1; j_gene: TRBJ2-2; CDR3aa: CSVPRWQGNTGELFF; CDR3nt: TGCAGCGTCCCCAGGTGGCAGGGAAACACCGGGGAGCTGTTTTTT
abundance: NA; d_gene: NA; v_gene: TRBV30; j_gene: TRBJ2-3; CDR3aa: CAWSVGISTDTQYF; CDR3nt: TGTGCCTGGAGTGTCGGAATTTCCACAGATACGCAGTATTTT
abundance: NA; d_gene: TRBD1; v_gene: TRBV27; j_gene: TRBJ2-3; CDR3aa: CASSIRTGARTDTQYF; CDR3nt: TGTGCCAGCAGCATCCGGACAGGGGCGCGCACAGATACGCAGTATTTT
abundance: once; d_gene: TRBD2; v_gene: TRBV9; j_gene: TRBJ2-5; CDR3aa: CASSVASGGKGETQYF; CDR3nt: TGTGCCAGCAGCGTAGCTTCGGGGGGTAAGGGAGAGACCCAGTACTTC
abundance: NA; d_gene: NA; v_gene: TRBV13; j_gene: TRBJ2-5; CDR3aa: CASSYFRPGDRQGEETQYF; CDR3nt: TGTGCCAGCAGCTATTTTCGGCCGGGGGACCGCCAAGGGGAAGAGACCCAGTACTTC
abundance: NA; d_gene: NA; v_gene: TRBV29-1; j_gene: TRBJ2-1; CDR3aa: CSVGGRDEAQFF; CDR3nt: TGCAGCGTGGGGGGCAGGGACGAAGCGCAGTTCTTC
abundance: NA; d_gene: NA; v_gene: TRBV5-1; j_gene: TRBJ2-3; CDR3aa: CASALGGVLTDTQYF; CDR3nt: TGCGCCAGCGCCCTAGGGGGGGTCCTCACAGATACGCAGTATTTT
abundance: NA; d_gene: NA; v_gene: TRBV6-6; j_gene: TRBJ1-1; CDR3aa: CASFGLLEAFF; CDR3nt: TGTGCCAGCTTTGGGTTACTTGAAGCTTTCTTT
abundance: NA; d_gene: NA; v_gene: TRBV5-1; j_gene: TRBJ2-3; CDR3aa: CASARQRNTDTQYF; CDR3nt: TGCGCCAGCGCGCGGCAGAGGAACACAGATACGCAGTATTTT
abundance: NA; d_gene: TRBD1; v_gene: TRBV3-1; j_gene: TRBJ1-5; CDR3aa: CASTNGGTANQPQHF; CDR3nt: TGTGCCAGCACCAACGGAGGGACAGCGAATCAGCCCCAGCATTTT
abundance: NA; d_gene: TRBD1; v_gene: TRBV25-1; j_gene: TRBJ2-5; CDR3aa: CASRQTGGETQYF; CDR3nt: TGTGCCAGCAGACAGACAGGGGGAGAGACCCAGTACTTC
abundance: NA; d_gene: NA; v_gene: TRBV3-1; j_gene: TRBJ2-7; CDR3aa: CASSHAGATYEQYF; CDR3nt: TGTGCCAGCAGCCATGCAGGGGCTACCTACGAGCAGTACTTC
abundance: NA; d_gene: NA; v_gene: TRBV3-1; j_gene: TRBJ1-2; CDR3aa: CASSQRGNVLYGYTF; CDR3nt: TGTGCCAGCAGCCAAAGAGGGAATGTCCTTTATGGCTACACCTTC
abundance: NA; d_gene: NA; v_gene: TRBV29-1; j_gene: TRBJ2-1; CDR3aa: CSVSSEHYNEQFF; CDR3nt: TGCAGCGTTTCGTCGGAGCATTACAATGAGCAGTTCTTC
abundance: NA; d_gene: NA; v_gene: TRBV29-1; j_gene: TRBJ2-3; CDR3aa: CSVLGKVADTQYF; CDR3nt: TGCAGCGTCCTGGGGAAGGTGGCAGATACGCAGTATTTT
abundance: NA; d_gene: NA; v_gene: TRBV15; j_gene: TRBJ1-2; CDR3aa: CATSRDSFRAGDGYTF; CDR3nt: TGTGCCACCAGCAGAGATAGCTTCAGGGCCGGGGATGGCTACACCTTC
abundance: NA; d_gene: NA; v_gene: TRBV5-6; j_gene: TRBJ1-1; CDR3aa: CASSLVSTRAFF; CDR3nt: TGTGCCAGCAGCTTGGTTTCGACGAGAGCTTTCTTT
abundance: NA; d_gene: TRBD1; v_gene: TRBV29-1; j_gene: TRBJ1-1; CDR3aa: CSTRQGSRNTEAFF; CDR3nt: TGCAGCACCCGACAGGGGTCGCGGAACACTGAAGCTTTCTTT